The 32 T cell receptor beta chains in this list originate from one sample, sequenced in a study of human T cells and chemical hapten exposure. TCRdb re-called the RACE reads through MiXCR, storing one row per CDR3 protein. The repertoire holds over 70,000 distinct CDR3 sequences, with about a tenth as singletons. The time point was: patch test 3, about 24 weeks after DPC sensitization. Treatment defined: therapeutic diphenylcyclopropenone sensitization with weekly scalp DPC. Here the sequenced sample was whole blood, taken in connection with sensitization to the hapten diphenylcyclopropenone (DPC). The receptors originated from a woman younger than 45 with alopecia areata. Some clones in this sample may be carry-over from other donors' samples.

The V and J genes are TRBV28 and TRBJ2-7; 7 bases fit TRBD2. Germline V gene sequence: CDR1 MDHEN, CDR2 SYDVKM. Trimming took 3 bases from V and 0 from J; bases not matched to a gene: 5. This CDR3 comprises 15 residues. The CDR3 nucleotides are TGTGCCAGCAGTTTCAGGCGGGAGCGCTCCTACGAGCAGTACTTC. The encoded protein is CASSFRRERSYEQYF. The full variable domain, rest sourced from reference TRBV28 and TRBJ2-7, is DVKVTQSSRYLVKRTGEKVFLECVQDMDHENMFWYRQDPGLGLRLIYFSYDVKMKEKGDIPEGYSVSREKKERFSLILESASTNQTSMYLCASSFRRERSYEQYFGPGTRLTVT.

CDR3 amino acids: CASSPTGSDTQYF. The CDR3 DNA follows: TGTGCCAGCTCCCCCACCGGGTCGGATACGCAGTATTTT. The rearrangement links TRBV18 to TRBJ2-3; D remains ambiguous. Trimming left V 6 bases short and J 6 bases short, with 13 bases between. Germline values: CDR1 KGHSH, CDR2 LQKENI. This CDR3 contains 13 residues.

This clonotype has at least ten counts. J is TRBJ1-1 and V is TRBV7-9, with no clear D. Trimming removed 6 bases from V and 1 base from J, with 6 bases in between. Germline-derived CDR1 and CDR2 are SEHNR and FQNEAQ (reference sequence). The CDR3 spans 12 residues. The CDR3 DNA is TGTGCCAGCAGATGGTCGAACACTGAAGCTTTCTTT. This gives the protein CASRWSNTEAFF.

This chain uses TRBV23-1 with TRBJ2-7; 7 bases are shared with TRBD1. TRBV23-1 has ORF status, its function being uncertain. The CDR3 is 14 residues long. Germline trimming cut 4 bases from V and 5 bases from J; bases unmatched to any gene: 8. The CDR3 loop reads CASSPLNRGHEQYV. CDR3 nucleotides: TGCGCCAGCAGTCCACTAAACAGGGGCCACGAGCAGTACGTC.

The chain combines TRBV6-2 or TRBV6-3 with TRBJ2-3, with D tentatively TRBD2 (5 bases). The germline V gene encodes CDR1 MNHEY and CDR2 SVGEGT. The CDR3 covers 15 residues. The V end lost 6 bases, the J end lost 3 bases, and 16 bases lay between the germline ends. In DNA, the CDR3 is TGTGCCAGCAGCGGACTCGCTCCTACTACAGATACGCAGTATTTT. Its translation is CASSGLAPTTDTQYF.

This clonotype showed up many times. The rearrangement joins TRBV4-1 to TRBJ1-1; no reliable D call. The CDR3 covers 12 residues. V dropped 3 bases and J dropped 3 bases, with 5 bases sitting between them. Germline CDR1 MGHRA, CDR2 YSYEKL. The CDR3 nucleotides are TGCGCCAGCAGCCAGGCCTACACTGAAGCTTTCTTT. Its protein product is CASSQAYTEAFF.

Ten or more counts support this clonotype. The chain joins TRBV27 to TRBJ2-3; tentative D call: TRBD1 (5 bases). The V end lost 3 bases, the J end lost 7 bases, and 8 bases lay between the germline ends. Per germline, CDR1 MNHEY and CDR2 SMNVEV (reference sequence). This CDR3 spans 12 amino acids. The chain's CDR3 is CASSLQGNTQYF. CDR3 DNA sequence: TGTGCCAGCAGTTTGCAGGGCAATACGCAGTATTTT.

The rearrangement links TRBV28 to TRBJ2-7; 9 bases map to TRBD1. CDR3 length equals 13 residues. Per germline, CDR1 MDHEN and CDR2 SYDVKM. Trimming removed 2 bases from V and 6 bases from J; junction bases left unmatched: 2. CDR3 sequence: CASSLGTGTEQYF. The CDR3 DNA reads TGTGCCAGCAGTTTAGGGACAGGGACCGAGCAGTACTTC.

In this sample, this clonotype turned up many times. V and J are TRBV6-5 and TRBJ1-2; D is unresolved. V lost 11 bases and J lost 7, with 23 bases in between. The CDR3 has 14 residues. CDR1 and CDR2 (germline): MNHEY, SVGAGI. The CDR3 coding sequence is TGTGCCTGCTCCACTGGGCTAGGTGTTGTTGGCTACACCTTC. It specifies CACSTGLGVVGYTF.

This clonotype showed up just a few times. This chain connects TRBV29-1 to TRBJ2-1, with 13 nucleotides matching TRBD2. Germline CDR1 is SQVTM and CDR2 is ANQGSEA. V gave up 6 bases and J gave up 2 bases; unmatched junction bases: 4. The CDR3 length is 15 residues. This chain's CDR3 is CSVRGTSGTYNEQFF. CDR3 sequence (DNA): TGCAGCGTCCGTGGGACTAGCGGGACCTACAATGAGCAGTTCTTC.

This clonotype has only a few counts. CDR3 bases: TGCAGCGTTGAAGGGCCCGGGGCTTTCTTT. This codes for CSVEGPGAFF. V gene TRBV29-1 combines with J gene TRBJ1-1; D gene ambiguous. Per germline, CDR1 SQVTM and CDR2 ANQGSEA. The CDR3 extends over 10 amino acids. Trimming pared 1 base from V and 11 bases from J, leaving 8 bases between.

This sequence joins TRBV29-1 and TRBJ2-2, with D unclear. V was shortened by 6 bases and J by 5 bases, with 10 bases between the two germline ends. The germline CDR1 and CDR2 sequences are SQVTM and ANQGSEA. The CDR3 has 12 amino acids. The CDR3 nucleotides are TGCAGCGTCGCTATGACGACCGGGGAGCTGTTTTTT. This codes for CSVAMTTGELFF.

This clonotype was picked up a small number of times. This chain connects TRBV2 to TRBJ2-7, with 10 positions matching TRBD1. Germline CDR1 reads SNHLY; CDR2 reads FYNNEI. CDR3 length: 15 amino acids. The J segment lost 5 bases and the V segment lost 3 bases, leaving 7 bases of the junction unmatched. The CDR3 is CASSDLGTGVHEQYV. As DNA, the CDR3 is TGTGCCAGCAGTGATCTGGGGACAGGGGTACACGAGCAGTACGTC.

This clonotype was detected many times. The rearrangement links TRBV19 to TRBJ1-5; no definite D call. Trimming shortened V by 4 bases and J by 6 bases, and 10 bases separated the two germline ends. Germline loops: CDR1 LNHDA, CDR2 SQIVND (reference sequence). This CDR3 spans 13 amino acids. The CDR3 loop is CASSTHDGQPQHF. The DNA for the CDR3 is TGTGCCAGTAGTACTCACGACGGTCAGCCCCAGCATTTT.

The J gene is TRBJ2-1, the V gene TRBV18, with 10 bases aligning to TRBD2. V shed 2 bases and J 10 bases; nucleotides not matched to a gene: 8. This CDR3 has 15 residues. Germline loops: CDR1 KGHSH, CDR2 LQKENI. The CDR3 DNA reads TGTGCCAGCTCACCAAGGGCTAGCGGGAGTGGAGAGCAGTTCTTC. It yields the protein CASSPRASGSGEQFF.

A few counts support this clonotype. The chain uses TRBV25-1 and TRBJ1-4; D is ambiguous. Germline V CDR1 and CDR2: MGHDK, SYGVNS. Trimming stripped 3 bases from V and 6 bases from J, with 14 bases between. The CDR3 is 15 amino acids. Here the CDR3 DNA reads TGTGCCAGCAGTGATTTTGGGAGCGGTGATGAAAAACTGTTTTTT. Protein sequence: CASSDFGSGDEKLFF.

This clonotype was seen repeatedly, ten times or more. The V and J genes are TRBV24-1 and TRBJ2-3; tentatively, D is TRBD2 (6 bases). This CDR3 has 16 amino acids. Germline lookup yields CDR1 KGHDR and CDR2 SFDVKD. The V end was cut by 4 bases, the J end by 1 base, with 14 bases between. CDR3 region: CATSEPGTQGTDTQYF. CDR3 nucleotide sequence: TGTGCCACCAGTGAGCCCGGGACTCAAGGCACAGATACGCAGTATTTT.

This clonotype was counted at least ten times. The genes are TRBV28 and TRBJ2-3; TRBD2 might be the D (5 bases). V was trimmed by 6 bases and J by 2 bases, leaving 21 bases between them. CDR3 length: 17 residues. Germline-derived CDR1 and CDR2 are MDHEN and SYDVKM. This chain's CDR3 is CASSFGLQEVNTDTQYF. CDR3 in DNA: TGTGCCAGCAGCTTCGGACTGCAGGAGGTGAACACAGATACGCAGTATTTT. Combining the CDR3 with reference TRBV28 and TRBJ2-3 gives the whole variable domain DVKVTQSSRYLVKRTGEKVFLECVQDMDHENMFWYRQDPGLGLRLIYFSYDVKMKEKGDIPEGYSVSREKKERFSLILESASTNQTSMYLCASSFGLQEVNTDTQYFGPGTRLTVL.

V usage is TRBV6-1 and J usage is TRBJ2-7; D may be TRBD2 (6 bases). Trimming shortened V by 0 bases and J by 2 bases, and 8 bases separated the two germline ends. Germline CDR1 MNHNS, CDR2 SASEGT. The CDR3 loop spans 14 amino acids. CDR3 amino acids: CASSEAREPYEQYV. The CDR3 nucleotides are TGTGCCAGCAGTGAAGCGCGGGAACCCTACGAGCAGTACGTC.

This clonotype was detected ten times or more. The rearrangement links TRBV20-1 to TRBJ1-4, with TRBD1 matching over 8 bases. Per the germline V gene, CDR1 is DFQATT and CDR2 is SNEGSKA (reference sequence). The CDR3 is 13 amino acids. The J segment lost 8 bases and the V segment lost 6 bases, leaving 8 bases of the junction unmatched. CDR3 sequence: CSAPRQGKEKLFF. CDR3 DNA: TGCAGTGCCCCGAGACAGGGGAAGGAAAAACTGTTTTTT.

This clonotype appeared many times. The rearrangement links TRBV20-1 to TRBJ2-7, with TRBD2 matching over 10 bases. Trimming took 0 bases from V and 9 from J; bases not matched to a gene: 11. CDR1 is DFQATT, CDR2 SNEGSKA, per germline (reference sequence). The CDR3 covers 15 residues. In nucleotides, the CDR3 is TGCAGTGCTAGAGATCCGGCTAGCGGGAGTTCCGCGCAGTACTTC. Amino acids: CSARDPASGSSAQYF.

The genes are TRBV10-1 and TRBJ1-2; D gene unclear. The CDR3 extends over 13 amino acids. Between the trimmed V and J ends, which lost 9 bases and 0 bases, there was a span of 11 bases. Germline loops: CDR1 WNHNN, CDR2 SYGVQD (reference sequence). The CDR3 region has the DNA TGCGCCAGTTCACGATCTTCTAACTATGGCTACACCTTC. Translation gives CASSRSSNYGYTF.

This clonotype was found many times. This chain links TRBV3-1 with TRBJ2-2, with 11 bases matching TRBD1. The trim removed 4 bases at V and 4 bases at J, leaving 8 bases unmatched. The germline CDR1 and CDR2 sequences are LGHDT and YNNKEL (reference sequence). The CDR3 spans 17 residues. The CDR3, as DNA: TGTGCCAGCAGCCCCCGGGACAGGGGGAAGGGCACCGGGGAGCTGTTTTTT. Residues: CASSPRDRGKGTGELFF.

V usage is TRBV7-9 and J usage is TRBJ2-1; either TRBD1 or TRBD2 may supply D (6 bases each). The germline V and J ends were trimmed by 5 bases and 2 bases, with 16 bases remaining between them. The V gene's germline CDR1 is SEHNR and CDR2 FQNEAQ (reference sequence). CDR3 length: 16 amino acids. The CDR3 reads CASSPGSGGPYNEQFF. Here the CDR3 DNA reads TGTGCCAGCAGCCCAGGCTCTGGGGGGCCCTACAATGAGCAGTTCTTC. The variable domain in full, completed from reference TRBV7-9 and TRBJ2-1, reads DTGVSQNPRHKITKRGQNVTFRCDPISEHNRLYWYRQTLGQGPEFLTYFQNEAQLEKSRLLSDRFSAERPKGSFSTLEIQRTEQGDSAMYLCASSPGSGGPYNEQFFGPGTRLTVL.

This clonotype was seen just once. Since a much larger clone is just one base distant, this may be a read error. J is TRBJ2-1 and V is TRBV4-2, with 10 bases matching TRBD2. CDR3 size: 15 residues. Looked up from germline, CDR1 is LGHNA and CDR2 is YNFKEQ. CDR3: CANSPSLAGDNEQFF. CDR3 in DNA: TGTGCCAACAGCCCCTCGCTAGCGGGAGACAATGAGCAGTTCTTC.

This clonotype was recorded at least ten times. This rearrangement joins TRBV20-1 to TRBJ2-7, with 7 bases lining up with TRBD2. J lost 0 bases, V lost 6 bases, and 8 bases had no gene match. This CDR3 contains 14 residues. CDR1 DFQATT and CDR2 SNEGSKA come from the germline V gene (reference sequence). CDR3 DNA: TGCAGTGCCGCAGGACTAGTGAACTCCTACGAGCAGTACTTC. Its translation: CSAAGLVNSYEQYF.

This clonotype was recorded at least ten times. This CDR3 is CASSLTVTQPQHF. The CDR3 DNA reads TGTGCCAGCAGCCTGACAGTCACTCAGCCCCAGCATTTT. The chain is built from TRBV11-2 and TRBJ1-5, with D possibly being TRBD1 (5 bases). Per germline, CDR1 SGHAT and CDR2 FQNNGV. V was pared by 5 bases and J by 6 bases, with 11 bases between. The CDR3 runs 13 residues.

The table lists this clonotype with many counts. The gene calls are TRBV29-1 and TRBJ1-2, with a tentative D call TRBD1 (6 bases). Per germline, CDR1 SQVTM and CDR2 ANQGSEA. With 4 bases removed from V and 3 bases from J, the gap between germline ends came to 9 bases. The CDR3 length is 12 residues. The CDR3 DNA follows: TGCAGCGTTGCCCGGACAGACTATGGCTACACCTTC. This translates into CSVARTDYGYTF.

At least ten counts were recorded for this clonotype. The J gene is TRBJ2-3, the V gene TRBV20-1; TRBD2 aligns across 11 bases. There are 16 residues in the CDR3. V trimming: 2 bases; J trimming: 2 bases; junction bases outside the gene matches: 6. Germline lookup yields CDR1 DFQATT and CDR2 SNEGSKA (reference sequence). The CDR3 DNA follows: TGCAGTGCTAGACCCGGACTAGCGGGCCCCACAGATACGCAGTATTTT. This encodes CSARPGLAGPTDTQYF.

This clonotype appeared many times. The CDR3 sequence: CASSPGQGTYEQYF. In DNA, the CDR3 is TGTGCCAGTAGTCCAGGACAGGGGACCTACGAGCAGTACTTC. V is TRBV19 and J is TRBJ2-7, with 9 nucleotides matching TRBD1. After removal of 5 bases from V and 2 bases from J, the junction contained 4 bases not matched to a gene. Per the germline V gene, CDR1 is LNHDA and CDR2 is SQIVND (reference sequence). This CDR3 region has 14 residues.

This clonotype occurred a few times. The rearrangement links TRBV2 to TRBJ2-7, with a tentative D call TRBD1 (5 bases). V lost 4 bases and J lost 6, with 10 bases in between. CDR1 and CDR2 from the germline V gene are SNHLY and FYNNEI. CDR3 length: 12 amino acids. CDR3 sequence: CASSGIGVEQYV. CDR3 sequence (DNA): TGTGCCAGCAGTGGGATAGGGGTCGAGCAGTACGTC.

This clonotype has a handful of counts. The chain uses TRBV2 and TRBJ2-7, with TRBD1 identical over 9 bases. This CDR3 has 16 amino acids. In germline, CDR1 is SNHLY, CDR2 FYNNEI. V trimming: 6 bases; J trimming: 0 bases; junction bases outside the gene matches: 9. As DNA, the CDR3 is TGTGCCAGCAGCGACCGGGACAGGGTTGGCTCCTACGAGCAGTACTTC. Amino acid sequence: CASSDRDRVGSYEQYF.